The present T cell receptor beta chain was sequenced within a study of tumor-infiltrating lymphocytes in oesophageal squamous cell carcinoma. This CDR3 comprises 14 residues. Unmatched junction bases numbered 5, after V lost 7 bases and J lost 2 bases. In germline, CDR1 is SGHNT, CDR2 YYREEE (reference sequence). This clonotype showed up many times. TCRdb called the PCR reads again in MiXCR, with one record for every CDR3 protein. The repertoire holds thousands of distinct CDR3 sequences, with approximately 14% as singletons. The chain joins TRBV5-4 to TRBJ2-1; TRBD1 matches at 8 bases. The receptor was derived from a male donor with esophageal squamous cell carcinoma. The sequenced material came from blood. CDR3 in DNA: TGTGCCAGCCGCGACAGGGGTCCCTACAATGAGCAGTTCTTC. Translation gives CASRDRGPYNEQFF.